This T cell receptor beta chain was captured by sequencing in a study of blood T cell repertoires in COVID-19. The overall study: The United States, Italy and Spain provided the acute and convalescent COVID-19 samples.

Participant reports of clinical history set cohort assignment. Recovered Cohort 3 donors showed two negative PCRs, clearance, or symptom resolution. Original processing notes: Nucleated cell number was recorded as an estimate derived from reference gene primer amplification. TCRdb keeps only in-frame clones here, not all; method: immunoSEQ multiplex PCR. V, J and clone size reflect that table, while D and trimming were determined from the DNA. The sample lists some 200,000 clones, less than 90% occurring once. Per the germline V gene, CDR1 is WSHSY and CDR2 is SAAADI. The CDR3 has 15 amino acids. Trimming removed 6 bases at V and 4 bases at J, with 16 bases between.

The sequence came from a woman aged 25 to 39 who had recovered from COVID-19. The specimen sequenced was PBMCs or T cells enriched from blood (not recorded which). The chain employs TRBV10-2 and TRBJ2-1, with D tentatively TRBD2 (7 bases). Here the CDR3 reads CASRRGGPTYNEQFF. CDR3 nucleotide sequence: TGCGCCAGCAGGAGGGGGGGTCCGACTTACAATGAGCAGTTCTTC.